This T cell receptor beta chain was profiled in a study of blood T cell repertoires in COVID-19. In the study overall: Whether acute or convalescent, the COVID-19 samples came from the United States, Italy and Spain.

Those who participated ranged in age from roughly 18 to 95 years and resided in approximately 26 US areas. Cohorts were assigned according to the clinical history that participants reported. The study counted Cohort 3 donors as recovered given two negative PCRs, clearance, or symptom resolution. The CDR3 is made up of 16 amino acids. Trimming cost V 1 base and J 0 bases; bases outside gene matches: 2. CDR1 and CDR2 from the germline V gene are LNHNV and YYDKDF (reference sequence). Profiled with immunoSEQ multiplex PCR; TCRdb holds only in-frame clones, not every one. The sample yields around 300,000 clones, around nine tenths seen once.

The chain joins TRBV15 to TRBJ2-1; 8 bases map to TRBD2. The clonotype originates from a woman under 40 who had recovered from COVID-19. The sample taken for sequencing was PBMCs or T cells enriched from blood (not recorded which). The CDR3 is CATSRAGGISYNEQFF. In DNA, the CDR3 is TGTGCCACCAGCAGAGCGGGGGGGATCTCCTACAATGAGCAGTTCTTC.